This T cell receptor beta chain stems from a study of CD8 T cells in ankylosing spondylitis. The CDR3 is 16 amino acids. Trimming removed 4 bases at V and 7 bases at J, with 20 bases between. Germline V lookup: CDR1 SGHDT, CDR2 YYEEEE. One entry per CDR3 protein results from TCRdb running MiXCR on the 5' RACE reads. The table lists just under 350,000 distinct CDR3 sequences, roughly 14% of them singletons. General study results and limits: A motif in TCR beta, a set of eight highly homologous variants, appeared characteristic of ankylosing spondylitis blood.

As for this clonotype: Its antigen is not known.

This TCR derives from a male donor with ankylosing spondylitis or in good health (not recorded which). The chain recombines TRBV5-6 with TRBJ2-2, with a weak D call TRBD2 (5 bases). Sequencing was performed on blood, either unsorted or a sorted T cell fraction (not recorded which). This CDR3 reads CASSPPWGESVGELFF. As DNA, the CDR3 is TGTGCCAGCAGCCCCCCCTGGGGAGAGTCGGTCGGGGAGCTGTTTTTT.